The 31 T cell receptor beta chains below were found in one sample sequenced in a study of blood T cell repertoires in COVID-19. Produced via immunoSEQ multiplex PCR; TCRdb's table is partial and in-frame only. In the table there are 200,000 to 250,000 clones, nearly 90% of which are singletons. Sequenced: PBMCs or T cells enriched from blood (not recorded which). These receptors all stem from a man between 25 and 39 years old who had been exposed to COVID-19.

V gene TRBV5-1 combines with J gene TRBJ1-5; no definite D call. Germline CDR1 reads SGHRS; CDR2 reads YFSETQ. The CDR3 has 13 amino acids. Trimming removed 0 bases at V and 5 bases at J, with 6 bases between. The CDR3 nucleotides read TGCGCCAGCAGCTTGGAAGAGGATCAGCCCCAGCATTTT. It encodes CASSLEEDQPQHF.

The chain carries TRBV20-1 and TRBJ1-5; D is ambiguous. CDR3 length: 11 amino acids. Germline lookup yields CDR1 DFQATT and CDR2 SNEGSKA (reference sequence). The ends were cut back, 0 bases at V and 11 bases at J, with 8 bases in the middle. The CDR3 DNA reads as TGCAGTGCTAGAGATGGGAGGTCCCAGCATTTT. As protein: CSARDGRSQHF.

The J gene is TRBJ2-2, the V gene TRBV4-2; 7 bases align to TRBD1. The CDR3 runs 16 residues. The germline V gene encodes CDR1 LGHNA and CDR2 YNFKEQ. V was clipped by 4 bases and J by 0 bases; unmatched bases: 5. The CDR3 loop reads CASSPQGTTNTGELFF. The CDR3 region has the DNA TGTGCCAGCAGCCCACAGGGGACGACGAACACCGGGGAGCTGTTTTTT.

The chain employs TRBV7-2 and TRBJ1-2, with a weak D call TRBD1 (6 bases). The CDR3 loop spans 14 amino acids. The germline V gene has CDR1 SGHTA and CDR2 FQGNSA. Trimming left V 3 bases short and J 3 bases short, with 11 bases between. The CDR3 DNA reads TGTGCCAGCAGCTTTTACAGGGATCACTATGGCTACACCTTC. This sequence encodes CASSFYRDHYGYTF. The variable domain in full, with the rest retrieved from reference TRBV7-2 and TRBJ1-2, is GAGVSQSPSNKVTEKGKDVELRCDPISGHTALYWYRQSLGQGLEFLIYFQGNSAPDKSGLPSDRFSAERTGGSVSTLTIQRTQQEDSAVYLCASSFYRDHYGYTFGSGTRLTVV.

This chain uses TRBV7-9 with TRBJ2-7; 8 nucleotides agree with TRBD1. Germline-derived CDR1 and CDR2 are SEHNR and FQNEAQ (reference sequence). V was pared by 3 bases and J by 2 bases, with 3 bases of the junction left unmatched. This CDR3 is built from 14 residues. CDR3 nucleotide sequence: TGTGCCAGCAGCTTCCGGGACAGGCCCTACGAGCAGTACTTC. Translating it yields CASSFRDRPYEQYF.

This clone has a single count. The chain joins TRBV6-5 to TRBJ2-7; a weak D match, TRBD1 (7 bases). Trimming took 6 bases from V and 0 from J, leaving 15 bases between them. Germline-derived CDR1 and CDR2 are MNHEY and SVGAGI. CDR3 length: 15 amino acids. CDR3: CASSRGTAYSYEQYF. The DNA of the CDR3 is TGTGCCAGCAGCCGGGGGACAGCGTACTCCTACGAGCAGTACTTC.

The rearrangement links TRBV10-1 to TRBJ1-1; a possible D gene is TRBD1 (6 bases). V lost 3 bases to trimming and J lost 7 bases, with 18 bases between them. The germline V gene encodes CDR1 WNHNN and CDR2 SYGVQD (reference sequence). This CDR3 spans 15 amino acids. DNA for the CDR3: TGCGCCAGCAGTGACCTGACAGGAAGGCATGGTGAAGCTTTCTTT. This codes for CASSDLTGRHGEAFF.

J is TRBJ1-2 and V is TRBV6-1, with unresolved D. The germline CDR1 and CDR2 sequences are MNHNS and SASEGT. V gave up 0 bases and J gave up 2 bases, with 10 bases separating them. The CDR3 consists of 15 residues. CDR3 amino acids: CASSEADTPNYGYTF. The CDR3 nucleotides read TGTGCCAGCAGTGAAGCAGACACCCCAAACTATGGCTACACCTTC.

The chain links TRBV18 to TRBJ2-5; the D is unclear. The germline CDR1 and CDR2 sequences are KGHSH and LQKENI. V gave up 0 bases and J gave up 5 bases, with 10 bases separating them. The length of the CDR3 is 14 residues. The CDR3 sequence is CASSPPNDRETQYF. The DNA of the CDR3 is TGTGCCAGCTCACCACCGAATGATCGGGAGACCCAGTACTTC. Looking up the rest from reference TRBV18 and TRBJ2-5 gives the full variable domain: NAGVMQNPRHLVRRRGQEARLRCSPMKGHSHVYWYRQLPEEGLKFMVYLQKENIIDESGMPKERFSAEFPKEGPSILRIQQVVRGDSAAYFCASSPPNDRETQYFGPGTRLLVL.

The V and J genes are TRBV7-9 and TRBJ1-6, with 7 bases lining up with TRBD1. J was trimmed by 10 bases and V by 1 base; bases with no gene match: 4. Germline lookup yields CDR1 SEHNR and CDR2 FQNEAQ (reference sequence). This CDR3 comprises 14 residues. In DNA form, the CDR3 reads TGTGCCAGCAGCTTAGAGGGGGCGGGATCACCCCTCCACTTT. Amino acid sequence: CASSLEGAGSPLHF.

The rearrangement uses TRBV12-3 or TRBV12-4 and TRBJ1-2; D is possibly TRBD1 (6 bases). This CDR3 is built from 12 residues. The V end was cut by 7 bases, the J end by 8 bases, with 14 bases between. In DNA, the CDR3 is TGTGCCAGCACCGAGGGGGTAGAAGGCTACACCTTC. As protein: CASTEGVEGYTF.

The chain couples TRBV7-9 to TRBJ2-2; 8 nucleotides align to TRBD2. The germline gives CDR1 SEHNR, CDR2 FQNEAQ (reference sequence). This CDR3 is built from 18 residues. V was clipped by 4 bases and J by 1 base; unmatched bases: 11. The CDR3 region is CASSSVLLAGRNTGELFF. The CDR3 DNA sequence: TGTGCCAGCAGCTCCGTCCTATTAGCGGGGAGGAACACCGGGGAGCTGTTTTTT.

The V and J genes are TRBV4-2 and TRBJ2-5, with TRBD2 matching 7 bases. The V gene's germline CDR1 is LGHNA and CDR2 YNFKEQ. The CDR3 spans 16 residues. Trimming at V came to 0 bases and at J to 10 bases, leaving 14 bases not matched to a gene. CDR3 sequence: CASSQESGVPSRRQYF. CDR3 in DNA: TGTGCCAGCAGCCAAGAGAGCGGGGTCCCCTCTAGACGCCAGTACTTC.

This chain links TRBV4-1 with TRBJ2-7; 7 bases align to TRBD2. Germline CDR1 reads MGHRA; CDR2 reads YSYEKL. Germline trimming cut 0 bases from V and 6 bases from J; bases unmatched to any gene: 5. CDR3 size: 14 residues. CDR3 in amino acids: CASSQDRGVGEQYF. CDR3 nucleotides: TGCGCCAGCAGCCAAGACCGGGGGGTGGGCGAGCAGTACTTC.

With respect to this clone: This same CDR3 is encoded by further DNA sequences in the sample. The J gene is TRBJ2-3, the V gene TRBV7-3, with a weak D call TRBD2 (7 bases). Germline values: CDR1 SGHTA, CDR2 FQGTGA. The CDR3 runs to 15 residues. V was shortened by 2 bases and J by 2 bases, with 11 bases between the two germline ends. In nucleotides, the CDR3 is TGTGCCAGCAGCTTAGCCGGGGGGCCCACAGATACGCAGTATTTT. Its protein product is CASSLAGGPTDTQYF.

The chain recombines TRBV19 with TRBJ1-1; D ambiguous. The germline V gene has CDR1 LNHDA and CDR2 SQIVND (reference sequence). Trimming took off 4 bases at V and 1 base at J, with 10 bases between the two ends. CDR3 length: 14 amino acids. Written as DNA, the CDR3 is TGTGCCAGTAGTACTATCAGGCCGAACACTGAAGCTTTCTTT. Translating it yields CASSTIRPNTEAFF.

The chain has TRBV4-1 and TRBJ1-4, with D possibly matching TRBD1 (6 bases). Germline V lookup: CDR1 MGHRA, CDR2 YSYEKL. The CDR3 consists of 15 residues. The V end was cut by 3 bases, the J end by 7 bases, with 15 bases between. The CDR3 nucleotides read TGCGCCAGCAGCCACGCAGGGGCGCGTGGTGAAAAACTGTTTTTT. Protein: CASSHAGARGEKLFF.

This sequence joins TRBV6-5 and TRBJ2-2; 8 bases are shared with TRBD1. The junction had 6 bases not matched to a gene; V was cut back by 2 bases and J by 4 bases. Germline V gene sequence: CDR1 MNHEY, CDR2 SVGAGI. The CDR3 runs 16 residues. CDR3 residues: CASSYIRGLSTGELFF. As DNA, the CDR3 is TGTGCCAGCAGTTACATCAGGGGGCTGAGCACCGGGGAGCTGTTTTTT.

CDR3 sequence: CASSSSSDSDTQYF. The CDR3 nucleotides are TGCGCCAGCAGCTCCTCCAGTGACTCTGATACGCAGTATTTT. The chain has TRBV4-1 and TRBJ2-3, with D uncertain. V was pared by 5 bases and J by 6 bases, with 15 bases between. The CDR3 runs 14 residues. The V gene's germline CDR1 is MGHRA and CDR2 YSYEKL.

This clone has a single count. The J gene is TRBJ2-2, the V gene TRBV10-3, with 8 positions matching TRBD1. Germline lookup yields CDR1 ENHRY and CDR2 SYGVKD. The CDR3 has 16 residues. The junction had 16 bases not matched to a gene; V was cut back by 11 bases and J by 5 bases. CDR3 in DNA: TGTGCCTCCCAAGGAGGGGCAGGGGGCGGAACCGGGGAGCTGTTTTTT. Translated: CASQGGAGGGTGELFF.

The chain is built from TRBV5-1 and TRBJ1-1; TRBD1 agrees at 11 bases. The CDR3 spans 14 residues. V was clipped by 4 bases and J by 4 bases; unmatched bases: 3. CDR1 and CDR2 (germline): SGHRS, YFSETQ. CDR3 nucleotide sequence: TGCGCCAGCAGCCTAGGACAGGGGGCCACTGAAGCTTTCTTT. Its translation is CASSLGQGATEAFF.

CDR3 coding DNA: TGCGCCAGCAGCCAACCAAGACCGGGACAGGGTTCATACGAGCAGTACTTC. Its protein product is CASSQPRPGQGSYEQYF. V and J are TRBV4-1 and TRBJ2-7, with TRBD1 matching 9 bases. CDR1 is MGHRA, CDR2 YSYEKL, per germline. The CDR3 length is 17 residues. V lost 2 bases, J lost 4 bases, and 12 bases stayed unmatched.

V gene TRBV11-2 combines with J gene TRBJ2-1; D call uncertain. The CDR3 is 11 residues long. CDR1 is SGHAT and CDR2 is FQNNGV in the germline V gene. V shed 5 bases and J shed 9 bases, with 8 bases lying between them. CDR3 coding DNA: TGTGCCAGCAGCGCAGGTGGTGAGCAGTTCTTC. It translates to CASSAGGEQFF.

V is TRBV19 and J is TRBJ1-5, with 8 bases lining up with TRBD1. Germline assignment: CDR1 LNHDA and CDR2 SQIVND (reference sequence). The CDR3 totals 16 residues. V shed 3 bases and J 0 bases; nucleotides not matched to a gene: 4. The DNA of the CDR3 is TGTGCCAGTAGTATTGGGGACAGGATTAGCAATCAGCCCCAGCATTTT. Translating it yields CASSIGDRISNQPQHF.

V and J are TRBV5-1 and TRBJ2-2; 7 bases match TRBD1. The CDR3 is 17 amino acids. The V and J ends lost 4 bases and 0 bases, in that order; junction bases with no gene match: 9. Per the germline V gene, CDR1 is SGHRS and CDR2 is YFSETQ. CDR3 sequence: CASSRPDRAANTGELFF. The CDR3 nucleotides are TGCGCCAGCAGCCGACCAGACAGGGCCGCGAACACCGGGGAGCTGTTTTTT.

The chain is built from TRBV7-3 and TRBJ2-2; 10 bases fit TRBD2. Germline-derived CDR1 and CDR2 are SGHTA and FQGTGA. The junction had 10 bases not matched to a gene; V was cut back by 6 bases and J by 6 bases. The CDR3 is 16 residues long. CDR3: CASRSDPGLASGELFF. The CDR3 nucleotides are TGTGCCAGCAGATCAGATCCGGGACTAGCGTCCGGGGAGCTGTTTTTT.

The chain uses TRBV29-1 and TRBJ1-1; 9 positions match TRBD1. Losses at the gene ends were 6 bases for V and 4 bases for J; bases not matched to a gene: 9. The CDR3 loop spans 14 amino acids. CDR1 SQVTM and CDR2 ANQGSEA come from the germline V gene. Written as DNA, the CDR3 is TGCAGCGTCCGAACGACAGGGGGGGTCACTGAAGCTTTCTTT. This gives the protein CSVRTTGGVTEAFF.

This clone showed up just a few times. The CDR3 reads CASSQELGDYNEQFF. CDR3 in DNA: TGCGCCAGCAGCCAAGAACTGGGGGACTATAATGAGCAGTTCTTC. The chain uses TRBV4-3 and TRBJ2-1; 7 bases agree with TRBD2. The CDR3 runs to 15 residues. CDR1 LGHNA and CDR2 YSLEER come from the germline V gene. V was clipped by 0 bases and J by 7 bases; unmatched bases: 6.

The rearrangement uses TRBV29-1 and TRBJ1-1; TRBD1 matches at 8 bases. The CDR3 consists of 13 residues. Germline-derived CDR1 and CDR2 are SQVTM and ANQGSEA. Trimming took 8 bases from V and 3 from J; bases not matched to a gene: 8. The CDR3 region is CSLCRGRDTEAFF. CDR3 nucleotide sequence: TGCAGCCTTTGCAGGGGGCGCGACACTGAAGCTTTCTTT.

The chain uses TRBV4-1 and TRBJ2-5, with 13 bases fitting TRBD2. V was clipped by 3 bases and J by 1 base; unmatched bases: 2. The CDR3 loop spans 16 amino acids. Germline V gives CDR1 MGHRA, CDR2 YSYEKL. CDR3 residues: CASSQTSGGSQETQYF. The CDR3, as DNA: TGCGCCAGCAGCCAGACTAGCGGGGGGTCCCAAGAGACCCAGTACTTC.

CDR3 residues: CASRSGHMNTEAFF. CDR3 DNA sequence: TGTGCCAGCAGGTCGGGACATATGAACACTGAAGCTTTCTTT. J is TRBJ1-1 and V is TRBV5-5; D may be TRBD1 (6 bases). Germline V gives CDR1 SGHKS, CDR2 YYEKEE (reference sequence). The CDR3 consists of 14 residues. V lost 5 bases, J lost 0 bases, and 11 bases lay in between.